One and the same sample provided the 23 T cell receptor beta chains below, sequenced in a study of blood T cell repertoires in COVID-19. Profiled with immunoSEQ multiplex PCR; TCRdb holds only in-frame clones, not every one. The sample lists about 240,000 clones, around 85% occurring once. The sequencing input was peripheral blood. The receptors here all came from a man aged 55 to 70 with acute or convalescent COVID-19.

The chain employs TRBV13 and TRBJ2-7; 7 bases line up with TRBD1. Germline V gene lookup returns CDR1 PRHDT and CDR2 FYEKMQ (reference sequence). This CDR3 has 16 residues. The junction had 12 bases not matched to a gene; V was cut back by 1 base and J by 6 bases. The CDR3 loop is CASSLVLGGAEAEQYF. The CDR3 nucleotides read TGTGCCAGCAGCTTAGTCTTAGGGGGCGCAGAAGCCGAGCAGTACTTC.

V gene TRBV6-2 or TRBV6-3 combines with J gene TRBJ2-7; tentatively, D is TRBD1 (5 bases). Trimming left V 5 bases short and J 6 bases short, with 11 bases between. The CDR3 extends over 12 amino acids. Germline V gene sequence: CDR1 MNHEY, CDR2 SVGEGT. The CDR3 sequence is CASSMTASEQYF. In DNA, the CDR3 is TGTGCCAGCAGTATGACAGCTAGCGAGCAGTACTTC.

In its sample, this clone was seen a few times. The chain combines TRBV6-5 with TRBJ2-2; the match to TRBD2 covers 10 bases. Germline CDR1 and CDR2: MNHEY and SVGAGI. The length of the CDR3 is 14 residues. J was trimmed by 10 bases and V by 6 bases; bases with no gene match: 8. The CDR3 nucleotides are TGTGCCAGCAGCCGGAGCGGGAGGGCCGCGGAGCTGTTTTTT. Translation gives CASSRSGRAAELFF.

V usage is TRBV20-1 and J usage is TRBJ2-2; possibly TRBD1 for D (5 bases). The V gene lost 3 bases and the J gene lost 4 bases, with 12 bases spanning the gap. Germline V gene lookup returns CDR1 DFQATT and CDR2 SNEGSKA (reference sequence). The CDR3 is made up of 14 amino acids. The CDR3 bases are TGCAGTGCTAGTAGGGGCCCTGGCACCGGGGAGCTGTTTTTT. Translated: CSASRGPGTGELFF.

The rearrangement uses TRBV5-4 and TRBJ2-5, with a possible D match to TRBD1 (5 bases). The germline V and J ends were trimmed by 0 bases and 4 bases, with 13 bases remaining between them. Germline CDR1 and CDR2: SGHNT and YYREEE (reference sequence). The CDR3 contains 15 residues. The CDR3 sequence is CASSLVGALGETQYF. CDR3 DNA sequence: TGTGCCAGCAGCTTGGTAGGGGCTCTCGGAGAGACCCAGTACTTC.

V usage is TRBV12-3 or TRBV12-4 and J usage is TRBJ1-2, with D unresolved. The CDR3 consists of 13 residues. V was clipped by 5 bases and J by 4 bases, with 11 bases between them. The CDR3 here is CASSARRLYGYTF. The CDR3 DNA reads TGTGCCAGCAGTGCCCGGCGGCTCTATGGCTACACCTTC.

J is TRBJ2-1 and V is TRBV15; tentative D call: TRBD2 (5 bases). This CDR3 has 17 amino acids. Trimming shortened V by 0 bases and J by 4 bases, and 16 bases separated the two germline ends. Germline V gives CDR1 LNHNV, CDR2 YYDKDF (reference sequence). The CDR3 loop reads CATSRDDWRMGYNEQFF. The CDR3 DNA sequence: TGTGCCACCAGCAGAGATGATTGGAGGATGGGGTACAATGAGCAGTTCTTC.

This chain links TRBV2 with TRBJ1-6, with 9 bases that match TRBD1. Germline V gene lookup returns CDR1 SNHLY and CDR2 FYNNEI. The CDR3 is 15 amino acids. V lost 6 bases and J lost 8; bases outside the gene matches: 8. The DNA for the CDR3 is TGTGCCAGCAGGGACCGGGACAGGGACTATTCACCCCTCCACTTT. As protein: CASRDRDRDYSPLHF.

The chain employs TRBV19 and TRBJ1-4; D gene unclear. Germline loops: CDR1 LNHDA, CDR2 SQIVND (reference sequence). This CDR3 region has 14 residues. Trimming removed 3 bases at V and 0 bases at J, with 5 bases between. CDR3 in amino acids: CASSMSATNEKLFF. The CDR3 DNA is TGTGCCAGTAGTATGAGTGCAACTAATGAAAAACTGTTTTTT.

Points on this clone: Other DNA sequences from this sample encode an identical CDR3 as well. The rearrangement links TRBV19 to TRBJ1-1; no clear D. The germline gives CDR1 LNHDA, CDR2 SQIVND (reference sequence). The CDR3 spans 13 residues. The V and J ends lost 3 bases and 1 base respectively, with 6 bases between them. The CDR3 nucleotides are TGTGCCAGTAGTATCCGAGGGAACACTGAAGCTTTCTTT. Translation gives CASSIRGNTEAFF.

V and J are TRBV29-1 and TRBJ1-5, with TRBD1 matching 7 bases. CDR3 length: 13 residues. Germline lookup yields CDR1 SQVTM and CDR2 ANQGSEA. V shed 6 bases and J 3 bases; nucleotides not matched to a gene: 5. Here the CDR3 reads CSVQGTANQPQHF. The CDR3 DNA follows: TGCAGCGTACAAGGGACAGCCAATCAGCCCCAGCATTTT.

In the case of this clone: The junction does not match germline at one end; this may be a read error. The chain links TRBV7-7 to TRBJ2-7; D may be TRBD1 (5 bases). The germline CDR1 and CDR2 sequences are SSHAT and FNYEAQ (reference sequence). This CDR3 has 14 amino acids. As DNA, the CDR3 is TGTGCTAGCAGCTTAGAACCAGGGTCAAGAGAGCAGTACTTC. Translating it yields CASSLEPGSREQYF.

The chain recombines TRBV5-1 with TRBJ1-2; maybe TRBD1 (6 bases). V gave up 0 bases and J gave up 3 bases, with 9 bases separating them. Germline V gene sequence: CDR1 SGHRS, CDR2 YFSETQ. CDR3 length: 14 amino acids. CDR3 sequence: CASSLDRTDYGYTF. The CDR3 DNA is TGCGCCAGCAGCTTGGACCGGACAGACTATGGCTACACCTTC. The full variable domain, in which reference TRBV5-1 and TRBJ1-2 provide the parts outside the CDR3, is KAGVTQTPRYLIKTRGQQVTLSCSPISGHRSVSWYQQTPGQGLQFLFEYFSETQRNKGNFPGRFSGRQFSNSRSEMNVSTLELGDSALYLCASSLDRTDYGYTFGSGTRLTVV.

The rearrangement joins TRBV7-8 to TRBJ2-1; 7 bases are a match to TRBD1. CDR1 and CDR2 from the germline V gene are SGHVS and FQNEAQ. Germline trimming cut 4 bases from V and 3 bases from J; bases unmatched to any gene: 9. The CDR3 consists of 16 residues. Here the CDR3 reads CASSSSRDRNYNEQFF. CDR3 nucleotides: TGTGCCAGCAGCTCCAGCCGGGACAGAAACTACAATGAGCAGTTCTTC.

The chain couples TRBV6-1 to TRBJ2-5, with 8 bases that match TRBD2. The CDR3 covers 16 residues. After removal of 3 bases from V and 1 base from J, the junction contained 7 bases not matched to a gene. Germline CDR1 is MNHNS and CDR2 is SASEGT. CDR3: CASSETRAGGQETQYF. Here the CDR3 DNA reads TGTGCCAGCAGTGAGACCAGGGCGGGAGGCCAAGAGACCCAGTACTTC.

For this clone: An end of the junction does not agree with germline; a read error may underlie this. The chain joins TRBV18 to TRBJ2-7; 7 positions agree with TRBD1. The CDR3 is made up of 15 amino acids. Germline CDR1 reads KGHSH; CDR2 reads LQKENI. The CDR3 reads CASSPRQGPSYEQYF. The DNA for the CDR3 is TGTGCCAGCTCCCCACGACAGGGTCCCTCCTACGAGCAGTACTTC. Variable domain in full (rest from reference TRBV18 and TRBJ2-7): NAGVMQNPRHLVRRRGQEARLRCSPMKGHSHVYWYRQLPEEGLKFMVYLQKENIIDESGMPKERFSAEFPKEGPSILRIQQVVRGDSAAYFCASSPRQGPSYEQYFGPGTRLTVT.

The chain uses TRBV6-2 or TRBV6-3 and TRBJ1-1; no definite D call. Trimming took 1 base from V and 1 from J, leaving 10 bases between them. This CDR3 contains 15 residues. Germline CDR1 is MNHEY and CDR2 is SVGEGT. DNA of the CDR3: TGTGCCAGCAGTTACTGGGCAGAAAGGAACACTGAAGCTTTCTTT. Translating gives CASSYWAERNTEAFF.

This clone occurred a few times. The chain employs TRBV28 and TRBJ1-1; D gene unclear. CDR1 is MDHEN, CDR2 SYDVKM, per germline. V gave up 2 bases and J gave up 5 bases, with 3 bases separating them. This CDR3 spans 11 amino acids. Written as DNA, the CDR3 is TGTGCCAGCAGTTTAATAACTGAAGCTTTCTTT. Translation gives CASSLITEAFF.

This clone showed up just a few times. This chain connects TRBV6-2 or TRBV6-3 to TRBJ2-3, with a weak D call TRBD2 (5 bases). CDR3 length: 15 residues. V was trimmed by 2 bases and J by 5 bases, leaving 14 bases between them. In germline, CDR1 is MNHEY, CDR2 SVGEGT. The CDR3 DNA is TGTGCCAGCAGTTACCGGAGCGGATCGGGAGATACGCAGTATTTT. It is translated as CASSYRSGSGDTQYF.

This clone turned up a few times. The chain's CDR3 is CASSRGTSGDYANTGELFF. CDR3 coding DNA: TGTGCCAGTAGTAGGGGGACTAGCGGGGACTACGCGAACACCGGGGAGCTGTTTTTT. The chain recombines TRBV19 with TRBJ2-2; 13 nucleotides line up with TRBD2. The V segment lost 4 bases and the J segment 0 bases; nucleotides outside the gene matches: 8. Germline assignment: CDR1 LNHDA and CDR2 SQIVND (reference sequence). The CDR3 has 19 amino acids.

A single count supports this clone. The chain uses TRBV19 and TRBJ1-5; TRBD1 matches at 8 bases. The CDR3 contains 14 residues. The germline gives CDR1 LNHDA, CDR2 SQIVND (reference sequence). V lost 6 bases, J lost 6 bases, and 7 bases stayed unmatched. The CDR3, as DNA: TGTGCCAGTAGGCAGGGGGCGGGTGGTCAGCCCCAGCATTTT. Protein sequence: CASRQGAGGQPQHF.

This sequence joins TRBV5-1 and TRBJ1-1; the D gene is possibly TRBD1 (5 bases). Germline assignment: CDR1 SGHRS and CDR2 YFSETQ. Deletions cut 3 bases from V and 1 base from J, with 7 bases between. This CDR3 spans 13 amino acids. In nucleotides, the CDR3 is TGCGCCAGCAGCTGGGGCCCGAACACTGAAGCTTTCTTT. It encodes CASSWGPNTEAFF.

V and J are TRBV27 and TRBJ1-2; D is possibly TRBD1 (6 bases). The germline V and J ends were trimmed by 3 bases and 7 bases, with 12 bases remaining between them. Looked up from germline, CDR1 is MNHEY and CDR2 is SMNVEV (reference sequence). CDR3 length equals 13 residues. CDR3 in DNA: TGTGCCAGCAGTTTTAACAGGGAAGGTGGCTACACCTTC. It yields the protein CASSFNREGGYTF.